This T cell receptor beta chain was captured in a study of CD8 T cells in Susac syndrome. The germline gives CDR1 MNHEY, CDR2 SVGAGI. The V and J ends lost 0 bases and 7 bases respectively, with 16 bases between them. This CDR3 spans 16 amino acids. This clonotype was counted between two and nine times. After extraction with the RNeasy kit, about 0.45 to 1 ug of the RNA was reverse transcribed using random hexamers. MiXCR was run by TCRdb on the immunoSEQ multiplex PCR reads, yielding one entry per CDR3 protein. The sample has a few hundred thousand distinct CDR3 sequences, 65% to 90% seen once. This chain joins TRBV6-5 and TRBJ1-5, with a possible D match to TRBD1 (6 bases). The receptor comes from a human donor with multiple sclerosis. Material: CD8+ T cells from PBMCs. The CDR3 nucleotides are TGTGCCAGCAGTTACTCGACAGGTGAATGGGAGCAGCCCCAGCATTTT. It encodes CASSYSTGEWEQPQHF.